Presented here are 17 T cell receptor beta chains from one specimen sequenced in a study of vaccination and CD4 T cells after COVID-19. The Oncomine TCR Beta short-read assay was applied to DNA of cultured CD4+ T cells. MiXCR was run by TCRdb on the PCR reads, yielding one entry per CDR3 protein. The sample carries roughly 26,000 distinct CDR3 sequences, under 40% recorded once. Antigens for these TCRs are unknown. Time point specified: late sampling 161 to 241 days after vaccination in a few convalescent patients. Treatment specified: roughly 11-day PBMC culture with coronavirus spike peptide pools or control peptides (ViraFEST assay). The sample was CD4+ T cells from blood, cultured in vitro, taken about 7 months after SARS-CoV-2 vaccination. Source of these receptors: a human donor who had recovered from COVID-19.

The rearrangement joins TRBV28 to TRBJ2-1, with D uncertain. Trimming cost V 7 bases and J 3 bases, with 10 bases left between them. Germline assignment: CDR1 MDHEN and CDR2 SYDVKM. This CDR3 has 13 residues. The CDR3 loop reads CASIPDHYNEQFF. In nucleotides, the CDR3 is TGTGCCAGCATTCCAGACCACTACAATGAGCAGTTCTTC. The full variable domain, in which reference TRBV28 and TRBJ2-1 provide the parts outside the CDR3, is DVKVTQSSRYLVKRTGEKVFLECVQDMDHENMFWYRQDPGLGLRLIYFSYDVKMKEKGDIPEGYSVSREKKERFSLILESASTNQTSMYLCASIPDHYNEQFFGPGTRLTVL.

The chain links TRBV7-2 to TRBJ2-5; 7 nucleotides match TRBD2. V lost 1 base to trimming and J lost 5 bases; unmatched junction nucleotides: 10. The length of the CDR3 is 16 residues. CDR1 and CDR2 (germline): SGHTA, FQGNSA. The CDR3, as DNA: TGTGCCAGCAGCTTAGATCGTCCCAGCGGGAAGGAGACCCAGTACTTC. Residues: CASSLDRPSGKETQYF.

This clonotype has only a few counts. The V call is TRBV6-1, the J call TRBJ2-2, with 12 bases lining up with TRBD2. The junction had 8 bases not matched to a gene; V was cut back by 6 bases and J by 6 bases. The CDR3 contains 16 residues. Looked up from germline, CDR1 is MNHNS and CDR2 is SASEGT. In DNA form, the CDR3 reads TGTGCCAGCAGGATTCTAGCGGGAGGGCCCCCCGGGGAGCTGTTTTTT. It translates to CASRILAGGPPGELFF.

The V and J genes are TRBV11-2 and TRBJ1-1, with no clear D. This CDR3 is 13 amino acids long. The germline V and J ends were trimmed by 2 bases and 1 base, with 5 bases remaining between them. Germline CDR1 is SGHAT and CDR2 is FQNNGV. DNA for the CDR3: TGTGCCAGCAGCTTACAACAGAACACTGAAGCTTTCTTT. Translating it yields CASSLQQNTEAFF.

The chain links TRBV6-1 to TRBJ1-1; D is undetermined. Germline values: CDR1 MNHNS, CDR2 SASEGT. CDR3 length equals 14 residues. V was trimmed by 5 bases and J by 8 bases, leaving 18 bases between them. In DNA, the CDR3 is TGTGCCAGCAGTCGATCCTCGCCCCGCTCCGAAGCTTTCTTT. Its translation is CASSRSSPRSEAFF.

The CDR3 DNA is TGTGCCAGCAGGGCGGGGCCTACCTACGAGCAGTACTTC. This codes for CASRAGPTYEQYF. This chain uses TRBV28 with TRBJ2-7; D perhaps matches TRBD2 (6 bases). CDR1 and CDR2 from the germline V gene are MDHEN and SYDVKM. CDR3 length: 13 residues. With 6 bases removed from V and 2 bases from J, the gap between germline ends came to 11 bases.

For the CDR3, the DNA is TGCAGCGTTGTGTTGGGGCCCCAGGACACCGGGGAGCTGTTTTTT. The encoded protein is CSVVLGPQDTGELFF. This chain links TRBV29-1 with TRBJ2-2; maybe TRBD1 (5 bases). The length of the CDR3 is 15 residues. Germline-derived CDR1 and CDR2 are SQVTM and ANQGSEA. V was cut by 4 bases and J by 3 bases, with 15 bases left in between.

By share of the sample, this clonotype is medium-sized. The gene calls are TRBV20-1 and TRBJ2-1; D is possibly TRBD2 (7 bases). Deletions cut 0 bases from V and 4 bases from J, with 16 bases between. Germline V gene data show CDR1 as DFQATT and CDR2 as SNEGSKA (reference sequence). This CDR3 is 16 amino acids long. Here the CDR3 DNA reads TGCAGTGCTAGAGACTGGGGGCGGGAGAAGTACAATGAGCAGTTCTTC. As protein: CSARDWGREKYNEQFF.

This chain uses TRBV6-1 with TRBJ1-6; D is perhaps TRBD1 (6 bases). The CDR3 length is 14 residues. Per germline, CDR1 MNHNS and CDR2 SASEGT. Trimming shortened V by 6 bases and J by 5 bases, and 11 bases separated the two germline ends. In DNA form, the CDR3 reads TGTGCCAGCAGGAAAGGGGGTGATAATTCACCCCTCCACTTT. It specifies CASRKGGDNSPLHF.

CDR3 sequence reads: CAISDGLAGGRGETQYF. The CDR3 DNA is TGTGCCATCAGTGACGGGCTAGCGGGAGGACGGGGGGAGACCCAGTACTTC. This sequence joins TRBV10-3 and TRBJ2-5; 11 bases map to TRBD2. The V gene's germline CDR1 is ENHRY and CDR2 SYGVKD. V lost 3 bases, J lost 5 bases, and 11 bases stayed unmatched. There are 17 residues in the CDR3.

This chain uses TRBV29-1 with TRBJ1-1; D may be TRBD1 (5 bases). V dropped 6 bases and J dropped 7 bases, with 12 bases sitting between them. Germline V gene lookup returns CDR1 SQVTM and CDR2 ANQGSEA. CDR3 length: 11 amino acids. In DNA form, the CDR3 reads TGCAGCGTCACGGGGGTCGGTGAAGCTTTCTTT. Its protein product is CSVTGVGEAFF. The full variable domain, with the rest looked up from reference TRBV29-1 and TRBJ1-1, is SAVISQKPSRDICQRGTSLTIQCQVDSQVTMMFWYRQQPGQSLTLIATANQGSEATYESGFVIDKFPISRPNLTFSTLTVSNMSPEDSSIYLCSVTGVGEAFFGQGTRLTVV.

A note on this clonotype: This may be a read error: a much more frequent sequence differs by one nucleotide. J is TRBJ2-5 and V is TRBV28; D remains ambiguous. The CDR3 loop spans 16 amino acids. Germline V gene data show CDR1 as MDHEN and CDR2 as SYDVKM. V shed 6 bases and J shed 2 bases, with 19 bases lying between them. CDR3 DNA sequence: TGTGCCAGCAGAGGCCATTTAGGGCTCGGGCAAGAGACCCAGTACTTC. Protein: CASRGHLGLGQETQYF.

This clonotype has just a few counts. The chain joins TRBV6-5 to TRBJ2-1, with a tentative D call TRBD2 (6 bases). Germline CDR1 is MNHEY and CDR2 is SVGAGI. Trimming left V 4 bases short and J 6 bases short, with 16 bases between. CDR3 length: 15 residues. This chain's CDR3 is CASSLLRDPRNEQFF. The CDR3 coding sequence is TGTGCCAGCAGTTTGTTGCGGGATCCTCGCAATGAGCAGTTCTTC.

This clonotype occurred once. The rearrangement links TRBV5-1 to TRBJ2-7; D is ambiguous. The length of the CDR3 is 13 residues. The germline gives CDR1 SGHRS, CDR2 YFSETQ. The V end lost 6 bases, the J end lost 2 bases, and 12 bases lay between the germline ends. CDR3 amino acids: CASTQLGTYEQYF. CDR3 DNA sequence: TGCGCCAGCACCCAACTGGGGACCTACGAGCAGTACTTC.

The chain joins TRBV20-1 to TRBJ2-1; TRBD2 matches 13 bases. Germline V gives CDR1 DFQATT, CDR2 SNEGSKA (reference sequence). Trimming cost V 5 bases and J 2 bases; bases outside gene matches: 9. CDR3 size: 17 residues. The CDR3 sequence: CSAQPGLAGRAYNEQFF. CDR3 nucleotides: TGCAGTGCTCAACCGGGACTAGCGGGAAGAGCCTACAATGAGCAGTTCTTC.

The rearrangement links TRBV6-1 to TRBJ2-2; 7 bases align to TRBD2. CDR3 length: 17 residues. V shed 2 bases and J 4 bases; nucleotides not matched to a gene: 10. Germline CDR1 MNHNS, CDR2 SASEGT. The CDR3: CASSEFGLSGVTGELFF. In DNA, the CDR3 is TGTGCCAGCAGTGAATTCGGGTTGAGCGGGGTCACCGGGGAGCTGTTTTTT.

The chain employs TRBV6-1 and TRBJ1-2; no reliable D call. This CDR3 is built from 14 residues. V was shortened by 5 bases and J by 0 bases, with 10 bases between the two germline ends. Germline-derived CDR1 and CDR2 are MNHNS and SASEGT. The CDR3 coding sequence is TGTGCCAGCAGTACCGCAGGATCTAACTATGGCTACACCTTC. Protein sequence: CASSTAGSNYGYTF.